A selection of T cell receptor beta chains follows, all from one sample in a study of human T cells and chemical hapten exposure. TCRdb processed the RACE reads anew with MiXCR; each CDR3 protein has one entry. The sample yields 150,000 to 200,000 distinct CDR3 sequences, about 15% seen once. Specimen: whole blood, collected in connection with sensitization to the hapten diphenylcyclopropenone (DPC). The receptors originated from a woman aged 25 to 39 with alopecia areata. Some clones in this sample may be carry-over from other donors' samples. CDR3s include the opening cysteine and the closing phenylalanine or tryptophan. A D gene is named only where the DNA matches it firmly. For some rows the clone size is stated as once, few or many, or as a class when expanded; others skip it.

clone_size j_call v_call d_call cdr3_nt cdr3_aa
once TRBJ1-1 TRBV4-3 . TGCGCCAGCAGCCAAGGGACGGTTAGCACTGAAGCTTTCTTT CASSQGTVSTEAFF
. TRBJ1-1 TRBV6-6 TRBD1 TGTGCCAGCAAATTCAGGGGGCAAGACACTGAAGCTTTCTTT CASKFRGQDTEAFF
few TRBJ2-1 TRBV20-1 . TGCAGTGCTAGAGGGACTATCAATGAGCAGTTCTTC CSARGTINEQFF
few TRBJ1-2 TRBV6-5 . TGTGCCAGCAGTTATACCCCTCCCACTACCCACTATGGCTACACCTTC CASSYTPPTTHYGYTF
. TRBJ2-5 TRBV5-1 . TGCGCCAGCAGCTTGGGACACACTACCCAAGAGACCCAGTACTTC CASSLGHTTQETQYF
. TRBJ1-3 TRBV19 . TGTGCCAGTAGTTTGACACAGGGATCTGGAAACACCATATATTTT CASSLTQGSGNTIYF
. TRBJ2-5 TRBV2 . TGTGCCAGCAGCCCAGGGAGTTACCAAGAGACCCAGTACTTC CASSPGSYQETQYF
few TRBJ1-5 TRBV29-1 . TGCAGCGCAGTGTTCTCCACGGGACCGGGGCAGCCCCAGCATTTT CSAVFSTGPGQPQHF
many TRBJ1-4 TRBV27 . TGTGCCAGCAGTTCCGGTGCGGGGTTCCCAACTAATGAAAAACTGTTTTTT CASSSGAGFPTNEKLFF
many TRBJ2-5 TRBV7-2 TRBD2 TGTGCCAGCAGCCCCATTGTTGCGGGGGGACAAGAGACCCAGTACTTC CASSPIVAGGQETQYF
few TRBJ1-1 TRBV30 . TGTGCCTGGAGTGTGGGCGGGACAACGGAAGCTTTCTTT CAWSVGGTTEAFF
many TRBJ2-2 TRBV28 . TGTGCCAGCTTGGGTCTAGCGAACACCGGGGAGCTGTTTTTT CASLGLANTGELFF
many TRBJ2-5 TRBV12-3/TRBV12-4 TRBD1 TGTGCCAGCAGTTTAGCCGGACAGGGGAAAGAGACCCAGTACTTC CASSLAGQGKETQYF
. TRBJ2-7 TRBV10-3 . TGTGCCACCCGGGACCGAGCGGAGGAGCAGTACTTC CATRDRAEEQYF
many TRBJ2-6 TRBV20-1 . TGCAGTGCTAGAGATGACAGTGCCTCTGGGGCCAACGTCCTGACTTTC CSARDDSASGANVLTF
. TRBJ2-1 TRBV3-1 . TGTGCCAGCAGCCGGACCCCTTGGGATGAGCAGTTCTTC CASSRTPWDEQFF
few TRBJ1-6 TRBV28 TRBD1 TGTGCCAGCAGTGGGAGGGACAGATTATCCCCCCTCCACTTT CASSGRDRLSPLHF
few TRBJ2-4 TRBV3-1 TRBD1 TGTGCCAGCAGCCACGAGGGACAGAGCCCCAAAAACATTCAGTACTTC CASSHEGQSPKNIQYF
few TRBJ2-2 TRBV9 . TGTGCCAGCAGCGTCAGCGGAGTGAACACCGGGGAGCTGTTTTTT CASSVSGVNTGELFF
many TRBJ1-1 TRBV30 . TGTGCCTGGAGCGGTGACACTGAAGCTTTCTTT CAWSGDTEAFF
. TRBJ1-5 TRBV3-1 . TGTGCCAGCAGCCAAGATACAGGGCCAAGTCAGCCCCAGCATTTT CASSQDTGPSQPQHF
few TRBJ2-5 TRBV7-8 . TGTGCCAGCAGCCCGGACAGCCAAGAGACCCAGTACTTC CASSPDSQETQYF